This T cell receptor (beta chain) was recorded in a study of long-term antiretroviral therapy in people with HIV. In regard to this clone: Its matching antigen is unknown.

This CDR3 contains 14 residues. Per germline, CDR1 LNHDA and CDR2 SQIVND (reference sequence). The V and J ends lost 6 bases and 2 bases, in that order; junction bases with no gene match: 4. Points from the study as a whole: Across all time points, the repertoire was dominated by clones that expanded before ART.

Participants with HIV, all of them, were treated in the United States. At the survey level, the v3.0 immunoSEQ assay was run. The table came from immunoSEQ multiplex PCR; TCRdb's copy has only in-frame clones and leaves some out. The top ten hold 6.2% of the sample, which has tens of thousands of clones, about four fifths seen once. The sequence derives from a man between 18 and 29 years old with HIV. The chain joins TRBV19 to TRBJ1-5; 7 bases align to TRBD1. The material was unsorted PBMCs, obtained 1 year after starting antiretroviral therapy. CDR3 sequence reads: CASSPTGGNQPQHF. As DNA, the CDR3 is TGTGCCAGTAGCCCCACAGGGGGCAATCAGCCCCAGCATTTT.